What follows is one TCR beta chain and its context. Its antigen is currently unknown. The sample is drawn from a study of human CD8 memory T cell subsets. The germline V gene encodes CDR1 SGHVS and CDR2 FNYEAQ. This CDR3 has 15 amino acids. By UMI-labeled 5' RACE, the TCR beta libraries were made. With the 5' RACE reads reprocessed, TCRdb shows one record per CDR3 protein and no DNA. The listing records 10,000 to 11,000 distinct CDR3 sequences. General study points: Beta chains of the T cell receptor were the only chains the study sequenced. T cell repertoires from the stem-like memory and precursor exhausted subsets showed minimal mutual overlap.

It was from buffy coats of healthy donors that the PBMC came. Extraction of RNA, which was performed with an RNeasy Mini Kit, drew on duplicate vials of approximately 150,000 sorted CD8+ T cells per subset. Sample: CD8+ stem-like memory T cells (TSCM and TCM) sorted from PBMCs. Subset specified: stem-like memory CD8 T cells (TSTEM), CCR7+ PD-1- TIGIT-. V and J are TRBV7-6 and TRBJ2-7; the TRBD1 assignment by TCRdb is unverifiable without DNA. This sequence originates from a human donor in good health. The CDR3 here is CASSLEQGEVYEQYF. Using reference TRBV7-6 and TRBJ2-7 for the parts outside the CDR3, the full variable domain is GAGVSQSPRYKVTKRGQDVALRCDPISGHVSLYWYRQALGQGPEFLTYFNYEAQQDKSGLPNDRFSAERPEGSISTLTIQRTEQRDSAMYRCASSLEQGEVYEQYFGPGTRLTVT.